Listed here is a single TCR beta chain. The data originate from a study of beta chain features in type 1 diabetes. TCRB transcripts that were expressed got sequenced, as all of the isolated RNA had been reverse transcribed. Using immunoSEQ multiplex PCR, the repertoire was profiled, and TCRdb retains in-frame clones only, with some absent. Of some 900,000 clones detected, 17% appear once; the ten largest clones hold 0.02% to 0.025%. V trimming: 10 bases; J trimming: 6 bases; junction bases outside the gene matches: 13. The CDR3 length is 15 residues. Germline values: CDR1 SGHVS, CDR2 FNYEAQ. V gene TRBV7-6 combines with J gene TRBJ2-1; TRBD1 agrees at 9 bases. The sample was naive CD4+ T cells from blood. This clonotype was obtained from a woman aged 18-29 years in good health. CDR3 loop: CATQQGASSVNEQFF. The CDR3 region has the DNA TGTGCCACCCAACAGGGGGCTAGCTCGGTCAATGAGCAGTTCTTC.